Listed below are T cell receptor beta chains from one sample, sequenced in a study of blood T cells in healthy people across ages. TCRdb reanalysed the 5' RACE reads using MiXCR and keeps one entry per CDR3 protein. The data hold fewer than 1.5 million distinct CDR3 sequences, with 42% observed a single time. The sample was blood. The receptor source for this set is a woman between 18 and 29 years old in good health. CDR3s include the opening cysteine and the closing phenylalanine or tryptophan. D genes are given only for firm matches. Clone size is not always given. Where it is, it says once, few, many or a class for expanded clones.

size	J	V	D	DNA	CDR3
NA	TRBJ2-1	TRBV3-1	TRBD2	TGTGCCAGCAGCCAAGTTCCCGGGAGGGCCCTGACTTCAATCGACAATGAGCAGTTCTTC	CASSQVPGRALTSIDNEQFF
once	TRBJ2-3	TRBV27	NA	TGTGCCAGCAGTTTTTTGAAGGGGACCAAAGATACGCAGTATTTT	CASSFLKGTKDTQYF
few	TRBJ2-7	TRBV7-9	TRBD1	TGTGCCAGCAGCCCCCAAGGGGGCAGCTACGAGCAGTACTTC	CASSPQGGSYEQYF
few	TRBJ1-5	TRBV27	NA	TGTGCCAGCAGCCAACTGACGCCCCAGCATTTT	CASSQLTPQHF
NA	TRBJ2-1	TRBV4-1	TRBD2	TGCGCCAGCAGCCACGGGACTAGTCTGTTCTTC	CASSHGTSLFF
few	TRBJ2-5	TRBV4-1	NA	TGCGCCAGCAGCCAAGTAAAGGGGGAGACCCAGTACTTC	CASSQVKGETQYF
NA	TRBJ1-4	TRBV11-3	NA	TGTGCCAGCAGCTTATTGTTTGATGAAAAACTGTTTTTT	CASSLLFDEKLFF
NA	TRBJ2-7	TRBV28	NA	TGTGCCAGCACCCCTAGCCGGGGACGTTCCTACGAGCAGTACTTC	CASTPSRGRSYEQYF
NA	TRBJ1-1	TRBV6-2/TRBV6-3	NA	TGTGCCGGTGGGGGGGGCGACACTGAAGCTTTCTTT	CAGGGGDTEAFF
few	TRBJ2-1	TRBV4-2	NA	TGTGCCAGCAGCCAAGAACTGGTAGGGAGTGAGCAGTTCTTC	CASSQELVGSEQFF
few	TRBJ2-7	TRBV5-5	TRBD1	TGTGCCAGCAGCCTCACAGGGGGCGGAAATTACGAGCAGTACTTC	CASSLTGGGNYEQYF
few	TRBJ2-1	TRBV10-2	NA	TGCGCCAGCAGTGAGGGCTTGGGGTATCGGTTCTTC	CASSEGLGYRFF
NA	TRBJ2-7	TRBV2	NA	TGTGCCAGCGAGGTGCGCCAGGCCTACGAGCAGTACTTC	CASEVRQAYEQYF
few	TRBJ2-3	TRBV4-2	NA	TGTGCCAGCAGCCACCCGGGGACAGATACGCAGTATTTT	CASSHPGTDTQYF
few	TRBJ1-1	TRBV5-1	TRBD1	TGCGCCAGCAGCTTGGAGACAGGGATACGGAACACTGAAGCTTTCTTT	CASSLETGIRNTEAFF
few	TRBJ2-5	TRBV3-1	TRBD2	TGTGCCAGCAGCCCAAGGAAACTAGCGGGCAATGAGCAGTACTTC	CASSPRKLAGNEQYF
NA	TRBJ1-2	TRBV24-1	NA	TGTGCCACCAGTGACCTTGGACGATTCTATGGCTACACCTTC	CATSDLGRFYGYTF
NA	TRBJ2-4	TRBV5-1	TRBD1	TGCGCCAGCAGCTCCCGACAGGGGGGAGCCAAAAACATTCAGTACTTC	CASSSRQGGAKNIQYF
NA	TRBJ2-3	TRBV4-1	TRBD2	TGCGCCAGCAGCCGCCGACTAGCGGGGGAGAGCACAGATACGCAGTATTTT	CASSRRLAGESTDTQYF
NA	TRBJ1-6	TRBV6-1	TRBD1	TGTGCCAGCGCCTCCGGGACAGGTTGGTCACCCCTCCACTTT	CASASGTGWSPLHF
few	TRBJ2-5	TRBV12-3/TRBV12-4	NA	TGTGCCAGCAGTTTCGGTGCCCCCTGGGACCAGTACTTC	CASSFGAPWDQYF
NA	TRBJ2-2	TRBV7-9	NA	TGTGCCAGCAGCTTATCGCCAGGGATTACCGGGGAGCTGTTTTTT	CASSLSPGITGELFF
few	TRBJ2-7	TRBV12-3/TRBV12-4	NA	TGTGCCAGCATCCTTGGACAGAGCTCCTACGAGCAGTACTTC	CASILGQSSYEQYF
NA	TRBJ2-7	TRBV6-1	TRBD1	TGTGCCAGCATTGCGGGACAGGGGGCCGCCGAGCAGTACTTC	CASIAGQGAAEQYF
NA	TRBJ2-1	TRBV10-2	NA	TGCGCCAGCAGTGAGTCCCCGGTTGGTACCTACAATGAGCAGTTCTTC	CASSESPVGTYNEQFF
NA	TRBJ2-7	TRBV7-2	NA	TGTGCCAGCAGCTTAGCGAGTGACGACTACGAGCAGTACTTC	CASSLASDDYEQYF
few	TRBJ2-1	TRBV12-3/TRBV12-4	NA	TGTGCCAGCAGGGACACAGGGACTGGCTACAATGAGCAGTTCTTC	CASRDTGTGYNEQFF
NA	TRBJ2-1	TRBV7-9	NA	TGTGCCAGCAGCCAAGGGACGGGCACCTACAATGAGCAGTTCTTC	CASSQGTGTYNEQFF
NA	TRBJ2-1	TRBV6-5	NA	TGTGCCAGCAGTTACCGCATTCCGGCGGGACAGCCCTACAATGAGCAGTTCTTC	CASSYRIPAGQPYNEQFF
NA	TRBJ1-2	TRBV2	TRBD1	TGTGCCAGCAGTGAAGGGCCACAGGGGGCGTGTGGCTACACCTTC	CASSEGPQGACGYTF
few	TRBJ2-7	TRBV29-1	NA	TGCAGCGTTGCAAACCAGGGAGCCTACGAGCAGTACTTC	CSVANQGAYEQYF
NA	TRBJ1-2	TRBV3-1	TRBD1	TGTGCCAGCAGCCGACAGGGTGGCAGGGGTTCAGCTAACTATGGCTACACCTTC	CASSRQGGRGSANYGYTF
NA	TRBJ2-7	TRBV4-1	NA	TGCGCCAGCAGCCAGCACGGCGAGCAGTACTTC	CASSQHGEQYF
NA	TRBJ2-5	TRBV3-1	TRBD1	TGTGCCAGCAGCCTTAGGAGGGACAGGAGCCATGAGCAGTACTTC	CASSLRRDRSHEQYF
NA	TRBJ2-3	TRBV7-2	NA	TGTGCCAGCAGCTTATCGCGGGGGCCGGTCATGACAGATACGCAGTATTTT	CASSLSRGPVMTDTQYF
NA	TRBJ2-5	TRBV28	NA	TGTGCCAGCAGTTCCCAGGGGTCTGGGAAGACCCAGTACTTC	CASSSQGSGKTQYF
few	TRBJ2-1	TRBV29-1	NA	TGCAGCGCCTCGAGGGAGGCCTACAATGAGCAGTTCTTC	CSASREAYNEQFF
NA	TRBJ2-7	TRBV5-1	TRBD1	TGCGCCAGCACCCGGGATGGGACAGGGAACACCTACGAGCAGTACTTC	CASTRDGTGNTYEQYF
few	TRBJ1-2	TRBV4-2	NA	TGTGCCAGCAGCCCCGGGGATTCGGGTTATGGCTACACCTTC	CASSPGDSGYGYTF
NA	TRBJ1-2	TRBV12-3/TRBV12-4	NA	TGTGCCAGCAGTTCCTCACAGACTCAGGGGAGGGGAGGCTACACCTTC	CASSSSQTQGRGGYTF
NA	TRBJ2-3	TRBV7-2	TRBD2	TGTGCCAGCAGCTTTTCTACCGGGACTAGCGGCACAGATACGCAGTATTTT	CASSFSTGTSGTDTQYF
NA	TRBJ2-1	TRBV6-5	TRBD2	TGTGCCAGCAGATCGACTAGCGGGGGGTCTGATGAGCAGTTCTTC	CASRSTSGGSDEQFF
few	TRBJ1-2	TRBV4-2	NA	TGTGCCAGCAGCCAAGAGGTGGGCTATGGCTACACCTTC	CASSQEVGYGYTF
NA	TRBJ1-1	TRBV15	NA	TGTGCCACCAGCAGAGATCACCAAACTGAAGCTTTCTTT	CATSRDHQTEAFF
few	TRBJ2-7	TRBV12-3/TRBV12-4	NA	TGTGCCAGCAGTTCCTATTGGACCACCTACGAGCAGTACTTC	CASSSYWTTYEQYF
few	TRBJ1-1	TRBV4-2	NA	TGTGCCAGCCTTCCCGTCGAAATCACCGCCCCCGGTCGGACTGAAGCTTTCTTT	CASLPVEITAPGRTEAFF
NA	TRBJ2-1	TRBV12-3/TRBV12-4	NA	TGTGCCAGCAGTTTATCAACGGGAGGACAGTACAATGAGCAGTTCTTC	CASSLSTGGQYNEQFF
NA	TRBJ2-5	TRBV29-1	TRBD1	TGCAGCGGGTTTTCAGGGGGCAACCAAGAGACCCAGTACTTC	CSGFSGGNQETQYF
NA	TRBJ2-3	TRBV19	NA	TGTGCCAGCCAGAACCTAGGGGGAGATACGCAGTATTTT	CASQNLGGDTQYF
NA	TRBJ1-2	TRBV10-3	TRBD1	TGTGCCATCAGGACAGGGGCGGGGGACTATGGCTACACCTTC	CAIRTGAGDYGYTF
NA	TRBJ1-2	TRBV11-2	NA	TGTGCCAGCAGCTTAGATCCAATGAACAGCTATGGCTACACCTTC	CASSLDPMNSYGYTF
NA	TRBJ2-1	TRBV30	NA	TGTGCCTGGAGTGTATATCTCTCCCCGTACAATGAGCAGTTCTTC	CAWSVYLSPYNEQFF
NA	TRBJ1-6	TRBV27	TRBD1	TGTGCCAGCAGAGCCCAGGGACAGACTAATTCACCCCTCCACTTT	CASRAQGQTNSPLHF
NA	TRBJ2-5	TRBV20-1	NA	TGCAGTGCTAGCGGCAGTTACAATGAGCAGTACTTC	CSASGSYNEQYF